This T cell receptor beta chain was observed in a study of shared clonotypes between healthy human individuals. Sequencing used immunoSEQ multiplex PCR; TCRdb keeps in-frame clones, though not all of them. Of under 850,000 clones detected, 72% appear once; the ten largest clones hold about 1.7%. From germline, CDR1 is MRHNA and CDR2 SNTAGT. This CDR3 contains 14 residues. V gene TRBV6-4 combines with J gene TRBJ1-3; the D gene is possibly TRBD1 (6 bases). This TCR derives from a woman younger than 45 in good health. Sequenced sample: memory CD4+ T cells sorted from blood. Regarding subset: CD45RA-negative fraction. The CDR3 DNA reads TGTGCGAGAGGGGGGACTTCTAATGGAAACACCATATATTTT. Its translation is CARGGTSNGNTIYF.